The next 25 T cell receptor beta chains were all read from a single sample in a study of T cell clonality in common variable immunodeficiency. Measured with immunoSEQ multiplex PCR; TCRdb has only the in-frame clones, and not every one. The sample is made up of under 60,000 clones, none counted only once. The sample taken for sequencing was peripheral blood mononuclear cells. Receptor source: a person between 18 and 70 years old in good health.

This clone was counted many times. The read ends 3 residues shy of where the CDR3 ends; the end is completed using the germline J gene. This chain connects TRBV2 to TRBJ1-1; 8 positions agree with TRBD1. V was pared by 7 bases and J by 0 bases, with 4 bases of the junction left unmatched. The CDR3 has 14 amino acids. CDR1 and CDR2 from the germline V gene are SNHLY and FYNNEI. The CDR3 is CASTADRVNTEAFF. The DNA read from the CDR3 is TGTGCCAGCACCGCGGACAGGGTGAACACTGAA.

In this sample, this clone turned up many times. The observed sequence ends 3 residues before the CDR3 terminus, with the missing tail filled in from the germline J gene. V gene TRBV30 combines with J gene TRBJ1-2, with D possibly being TRBD1 (6 bases). The CDR3 extends over 14 amino acids. V shed 2 bases and J shed 0 bases, with 10 bases lying between them. In germline, CDR1 is GTSNPN, CDR2 SVGIG (reference sequence). The chain's CDR3 is CAWSKDSANYGYTF. The DNA read from the CDR3 is TGTGCCTGGAGTAAGGACAGCGCTAACTATGGC.

The table lists this clone with many counts. The read halts 3 residues ahead of the CDR3 end, with the missing end drawn from the germline J gene. The V and J genes are TRBV30 and TRBJ2-1, with D hard to call. This CDR3 is built from 12 residues. V shed 1 base and J shed 9 bases, with 10 bases lying between them. The germline CDR1 and CDR2 sequences are GTSNPN and SVGIG (reference sequence). CDR3 DNA, as far as it was read: TGTGCCTGGAGTGACGCTAGGCCTGAG. Amino acid sequence: CAWSDARPE. The whole CDR3 protein reads CAWSDARPEQFF.

This clone occurred many times. The CDR3 end falls 3 residues outside the read, so it is completed with the germline J gene. The chain combines TRBV20-1 with TRBJ2-7, with D perhaps TRBD2 (5 bases). Trimming took 2 bases from V and 0 from J, leaving 8 bases between them. The CDR3 is made up of 13 amino acids. Per the germline V gene, CDR1 is DFQATT and CDR2 is SNEGSKA (reference sequence). CDR3 in amino acids: CSARSAGSYEQYF. Incomplete CDR3 DNA: TGCAGTGCTAGATCCGCGGGCTCCTACGAG.

This clone was observed at least ten times. The read falls 3 residues short of the CDR3 end, and the missing part is taken from the germline J gene. The gene calls are TRBV20-1 and TRBJ1-1, with a weak D call TRBD1 (5 bases). The CDR3 covers 16 residues. CDR1 and CDR2 (germline): DFQATT, SNEGSKA (reference sequence). V was cut by 3 bases and J by 1 base, with 18 bases left in between. CDR3 region: CSASDPRQFRNTEAFF. Incomplete CDR3 DNA: TGCAGTGCTAGTGACCCTAGACAGTTCAGGAACACTGAA.

This clone has ten or more counts. The missing CDR3 end, 3 residues past where the read stops, is filled in from the germline J gene. The genes are TRBV20-1 and TRBJ2-1; 10 bases map to TRBD1. The CDR3 is 16 residues long. The V and J ends lost 3 bases and 5 bases, in that order; junction bases with no gene match: 10. Germline CDR1 reads DFQATT; CDR2 reads SNEGSKA (reference sequence). The CDR3: CSARGTGAAHHNEQFF. Incomplete CDR3 DNA: TGCAGTGCTAGGGGGACAGGGGCCGCTCACCACAATGAG.

This clone occurred many times. The CDR3 end falls 3 residues outside the read, so it is completed with the germline J gene. V is TRBV18 and J is TRBJ1-1; D possibly corresponds to TRBD1 (5 bases). Germline CDR1 reads KGHSH; CDR2 reads LQKENI. The CDR3 loop spans 14 amino acids. The CDR3 reads CASSPLTADPRAFF. The CDR3 bases that were read are TGTGCCAGCTCACCGTTGACAGCCGACCCACGG.

This clone was counted many times. With the read ending 3 residues before the CDR3 end, the germline J gene is used to fill in that end. The chain joins TRBV9 to TRBJ2-7; 10 nucleotides line up with TRBD2. CDR1 is SGDLS, CDR2 YYNGEE, per germline. After removal of 4 bases from V and 2 bases from J, the junction contained 6 bases not matched to a gene. The CDR3 contains 15 residues. The CDR3 sequence is CASSLGLAAPYEQYF. The DNA read from the CDR3 is TGTGCCAGCAGCCTAGGACTAGCGGCACCCTACGAG.

This clone was counted at least ten times. The CDR3 is cut off 3 residues early in the read; its end comes from the germline J gene. The V and J genes are TRBV30 and TRBJ1-4; no firm D call. Germline V gene lookup returns CDR1 GTSNPN and CDR2 SVGIG (reference sequence). Trimming cost V 4 bases and J 3 bases, with 3 bases left between them. The CDR3 runs 11 residues. The chain's CDR3 is CAWTANEKLFF. Partial CDR3 DNA: TGTGCCTGGACAGCTAATGAAAAA.

The table lists this clone with a few counts. The sequence runs out 3 residues before the end of the CDR3; the remainder is reconstructed from the germline J gene. The V and J genes are TRBV18 and TRBJ1-5; 8 nucleotides match TRBD1. Germline values: CDR1 KGHSH, CDR2 LQKENI. This CDR3 has 15 residues. The V and J ends lost 5 bases and 0 bases, in that order; junction bases with no gene match: 3. CDR3 DNA (partial): TGTGCCAGCTCAAACAGGGGGACTAGCAATCAGCCC. Protein product: CASSNRGTSNQP. The whole CDR3 protein reads CASSNRGTSNQPQHF.

A note on this clone: The read falls 3 residues short of the CDR3 end, and the missing part is taken from the germline J gene. This chain joins TRBV30 and TRBJ2-3, with 7 bases fitting TRBD2. Germline V lookup: CDR1 GTSNPN, CDR2 SVGIG (reference sequence). Trimming cost V 3 bases and J 4 bases; bases outside gene matches: 16. CDR3 length: 17 amino acids. CDR3: CAWSRGSGTYRADTQYF. The part of the CDR3 DNA that was read is TGTGCCTGGAGCAGAGGCAGCGGGACCTATCGAGCAGATACG.

This clone was counted at least ten times. The read ends 3 residues shy of where the CDR3 ends; the end is completed using the germline J gene. This chain connects TRBV4-2 to TRBJ2-6; D may be TRBD1 (6 bases). Germline CDR1 and CDR2: LGHNA and YNFKEQ. There are 16 residues in the CDR3. V was shortened by 0 bases and J by 4 bases, with 10 bases between the two germline ends. The chain's CDR3 is CASSQEGGSGANVLTF. The sequenced CDR3 bases are TGTGCCAGCAGCCAAGAAGGGGGTAGCGGGGCCAACGTC.

This clone was counted ten times or more. From the germline J gene comes the end of the CDR3, since the read stops 3 residues before it. The chain joins TRBV30 to TRBJ2-1, with 9 bases fitting TRBD1. The CDR3 has 13 amino acids. Germline V gene lookup returns CDR1 GTSNPN and CDR2 SVGIG (reference sequence). J was trimmed by 6 bases and V by 1 base; bases with no gene match: 1. The covered CDR3 bases are TGTGCCTGGAGTGAGGACAGGGGCAATGAG. Translating gives CAWSEDRGNE. The entire CDR3 protein is CAWSEDRGNEQFF.

In the case of this clone: Read data end 3 residues before the CDR3 end; the end is taken from the germline J gene. The genes are TRBV29-1 and TRBJ2-5, with 8 positions matching TRBD1. The J segment lost 4 bases and the V segment lost 6 bases, leaving 7 bases of the junction unmatched. Germline CDR1 reads SQVTM; CDR2 reads ANQGSEA. This CDR3 contains 13 residues. The sequenced CDR3 bases are TGCAGCGTGGTGGGACAGGCGGGAGAGACC. The encoded protein is CSVVGQAGET. The CDR3 in its entirety is CSVVGQAGETQYF.

This clone was counted a few times. The read is 3 residues too short to cover the CDR3 end, so that end is filled in from the germline J gene. The chain combines TRBV7-8 with TRBJ2-1; 16 nucleotides align to TRBD2. There are 18 residues in the CDR3. With V trimmed by 5 bases and J by 2 bases, 6 bases remained unmatched. The germline CDR1 and CDR2 sequences are SGHVS and FQNEAQ. The sequenced CDR3 bases are TGTGCCAGCAGCCCAACGGGACTAGCGGGAGGGCCCTACAATGAG. This gives the protein CASSPTGLAGGPYNE. The complete CDR3 protein is CASSPTGLAGGPYNEQFF.

A word on this clone: The CDR3 goes on 3 residues after the read ends, and that part is filled in from the germline J gene. V and J are TRBV13 and TRBJ2-3; D may be TRBD1 (5 bases). This CDR3 has 14 amino acids. CDR1 and CDR2 from the germline V gene are PRHDT and FYEKMQ (reference sequence). The CDR3 sequence: CASSLGLPQETQYF. CDR3 DNA (partial): TGTGCCAGCAGCTTGGGGCTACCCCAAGAGACG.

The sample holds many counts of this clone. The read is 3 residues too short to cover the CDR3 end, so that end is filled in from the germline J gene. The chain links TRBV7-9 to TRBJ1-4; the D gene is possibly TRBD1 (6 bases). The CDR3 loop spans 14 amino acids. Germline assignment: CDR1 SEHNR and CDR2 FQNEAQ (reference sequence). Trimming removed 6 bases from V and 4 bases from J, with 12 bases in between. The CDR3 sequence: CASSRRGNNEKLFF. Incomplete CDR3 DNA: TGTGCCAGCAGTAGAAGGGGGAATAATGAAAAA.

Ten or more counts support this clone. The CDR3 end is not reached by the read, which stops 3 residues before it; the germline J gene fills it in. J is TRBJ2-2 and V is TRBV5-1; possibly TRBD1 for D (5 bases). The CDR3 totals 15 residues. CDR1 is SGHRS, CDR2 YFSETQ, per germline. The CDR3 bases that were read are TGCGCCAGCAGCTCCGGACACTCAACTAATGAAAAG. Its translation is CASSSGHSTNEK. The CDR3 in its entirety is CASSSGHSTNEKLFF.

This clone was found a few times. Its ends do not fully match the called genes, so a read error is possible. The sequenced fragment ends 3 residues before the CDR3 boundary, so the rest is inferred from the germline J gene. Additional DNA sequences in this sample encode the identical CDR3. This sequence joins TRBV18 and TRBJ1-3; TRBD1 matches at 9 bases. Germline values: CDR1 KGHSH, CDR2 LQKENI. The CDR3 consists of 15 residues. The CDR3 here is CASSPSWDREDTIYF. The covered CDR3 bases are TGTGCCAGCTCACCCTCCTGGGACAGGGAGGACACA. The full variable domain, with the rest looked up from reference TRBV18 and TRBJ1-3, is NAGVMQNPRHLVRRRGQEARLRCSPMKGHSHVYWYRQLPEEGLKFMVYLQKENIIDESGMPKERFSAEFPKEGPSILRIQQVVRGDSAAYFCASSPSWDREDTIYFGEGSWLTVV.

This clone was counted many times. Coverage ceases 3 residues before the CDR3 finishes, and the germline J gene fills in the end. V gene TRBV29-1 combines with J gene TRBJ2-1; 8 nucleotides match TRBD2. The CDR3 totals 17 residues. Per the germline V gene, CDR1 is SQVTM and CDR2 is ANQGSEA. V lost 3 bases to trimming and J lost 0 bases; unmatched junction nucleotides: 10. The CDR3 region is CSVEVSGTFSSYNEQFF. The DNA read from the CDR3 is TGCAGCGTTGAGGTTAGCGGGACCTTCAGCTCCTACAATGAG.

This clone was found many times. The CDR3 spells CASSPGQGVEKLFF. The CDR3 DNA, read in part, is TGCGCCAGCAGCCCCGGACAGGGTGTTGAAAAA. The chain combines TRBV5-1 with TRBJ1-4; 8 bases match TRBD1. Read sequence stops 3 residues before the CDR3 end, and the germline J gene provides the missing end. The junction had 6 bases not matched to a gene; V was cut back by 4 bases and J by 7 bases. Germline V gene sequence: CDR1 SGHRS, CDR2 YFSETQ. The CDR3 contains 14 residues.

This clone was seen more than once but under ten times. CDR3 loop: CASSFHGERQYEQYF. The sequenced CDR3 bases are TGTGCCAGTAGTTTTCACGGGGAGCGCCAATACGAG. The chain has TRBV19 and TRBJ2-7; maybe TRBD2 (5 bases). The sequence runs out 3 residues before the end of the CDR3; the remainder is reconstructed from the germline J gene. This CDR3 is 15 amino acids long. The V gene lost 5 bases and the J gene lost 4 bases, with 18 bases spanning the gap. Germline CDR1 and CDR2: LNHDA and SQIVND (reference sequence).

The table lists this clone with many counts. The CDR3 is cut off 3 residues early in the read; its end comes from the germline J gene. The V call is TRBV4-2, the J call TRBJ2-1, with D unclear. The V end lost 6 bases, the J end lost 8 bases, and 8 bases lay between the germline ends. Per the germline V gene, CDR1 is LGHNA and CDR2 is YNFKEQ. The CDR3 has 11 amino acids. The CDR3 loop reads CASRILDEQFF. The sequenced part of the CDR3 DNA is TGTGCCAGCAGAATTCTCGATGAG.

At least ten counts were recorded for this clone. The sequenced fragment ends 3 residues before the CDR3 boundary, so the rest is inferred from the germline J gene. V usage is TRBV30 and J usage is TRBJ1-5, with TRBD1 as a possible D gene (5 bases). This CDR3 region has 16 residues. Deletions cut 0 bases from V and 0 bases from J, with 12 bases between. The V gene's germline CDR1 is GTSNPN and CDR2 SVGIG (reference sequence). CDR3 loop: CAWSVPGLISNQPQHF. The sequenced CDR3 bases are TGTGCCTGGAGTGTACCGGGACTGATTAGCAATCAGCCC.

In this sample, this clone turned up a few times. The read finishes 3 residues shy of the CDR3 end, and the germline J gene is used to complete it. This sequence joins TRBV20-1 and TRBJ2-5, with 15 bases fitting TRBD2. This CDR3 region has 15 residues. J was trimmed by 5 bases and V by 5 bases; bases with no gene match: 6. Germline V gene data show CDR1 as DFQATT and CDR2 as SNEGSKA (reference sequence). The CDR3 loop reads CSARTSGRARETQYF. The covered CDR3 bases are TGCAGTGCTCGGACTAGCGGGAGGGCCCGGGAGACC.